Below are 17 T cell receptor beta chains sequenced from a single sample in a study of spatial heterogeneity in lung cancer. TCRdb redid the calling of the 5' RACE reads with MiXCR, one entry per CDR3 protein. The table records about 4,400 distinct CDR3 sequences, 30% to 40% of them present only once. Stated time point: sample taken at primary tumor resection. The authors sequenced whole RNA from tumor, nontumor lung or frozen PBMC without sorting. Sample: PBMCs, taken at surgery. The source of these receptors is a male donor with early-stage non-small cell lung cancer.

On this clonotype itself: A library prepared for alpha chains yielded this beta chain as an off-target read; its size is of little meaning. The chain links TRBV7-2 to TRBJ2-7; perhaps D is TRBD1 or TRBD2 (5 bases each). CDR1 and CDR2 (germline): SGHTA, FQGNSA. The CDR3 is 14 amino acids. V was clipped by 3 bases and J by 5 bases, with 14 bases between them. The CDR3 nucleotides read TGTGCCAGCAGCTTTCGGGGCCAGGGTGACGAGCAGTACTTC. Translating it yields CASSFRGQGDEQYF.

As for this clonotype: This beta chain was picked up by a library intended for alpha chains and is off target, so its count carries little meaning. The chain uses TRBV7-6 and TRBJ2-1; 15 bases are shared with TRBD2. V was pared by 3 bases and J by 6 bases, with 6 bases of the junction left unmatched. Germline assignment: CDR1 SGHVS and CDR2 FNYEAQ. The CDR3 covers 17 residues. The CDR3 protein is CASSFRTSGRGTNEQFF. CDR3 nucleotide sequence: TGTGCCAGCAGCTTTAGGACTAGCGGGAGGGGAACCAATGAGCAGTTCTTC.

By its share, this clonotype is medium-sized. With the library built for alpha chains, this beta chain is off target and its frequency is not meaningful. V gene TRBV28 combines with J gene TRBJ2-7; TRBD2 is a possible D gene (5 bases). Looked up from germline, CDR1 is MDHEN and CDR2 is SYDVKM. V lost 2 bases and J lost 0, with 8 bases in between. CDR3 length: 14 amino acids. The CDR3, as DNA: TGTGCCAGCAGTTTAACCGGGAACTCCTACGAGCAGTACTTC. Encoded protein: CASSLTGNSYEQYF.

This clonotype was seen more than once but under ten times. This beta chain came through as a stray read in a library set up for alpha chains, and its size says little. The chain is built from TRBV14 and TRBJ2-1; the match to TRBD1 covers 8 bases. Trimming took 3 bases from V and 6 from J; bases not matched to a gene: 16. Per the germline V gene, CDR1 is SGHDN and CDR2 is FVKESK. CDR3 length equals 18 residues. The CDR3 DNA reads TGTGCCAGCAGCCATCCCAACGCCGGACAGGGATGGCGCAATGAGCAGTTCTTC. The encoded protein is CASSHPNAGQGWRNEQFF. The whole variable domain, filled in from reference TRBV14 and TRBJ2-1, reads EAGVTQFPSHSVIEKGQTVTLRCDPISGHDNLYWYRRVMGKEIKFLLHFVKESKQDESGMPNNRFLAERTGGTYSTLKVQPAELEDSGVYFCASSHPNAGQGWRNEQFFGPGTRLTVL.

This clonotype was counted a few times. Being off target in a library aimed at alpha chains, this beta chain has a size of little meaning. The chain couples TRBV7-8 to TRBJ1-3; D unresolved. With 1 base removed from V and 4 bases from J, the gap between germline ends came to 8 bases. The germline gives CDR1 SGHVS, CDR2 FQNEAQ. CDR3 length: 14 amino acids. This CDR3 is CASSLDSTGNTIYF. CDR3 coding DNA: TGTGCCAGCAGCTTAGACTCAACGGGAAACACCATATATTTT.

Sample share makes this clonotype medium-sized. This beta chain appears as a stray read in a library generated for alpha chains; its size is not informative. The rearrangement links TRBV5-1 to TRBJ2-5, with unresolved D. Trimming took 1 base from V and 5 from J, leaving 12 bases between them. CDR3 size: 14 residues. The germline CDR1 and CDR2 sequences are SGHRS and YFSETQ. In DNA, the CDR3 is TGCGCCAGCAGCTTGTCCTCCCCGACCGAGACCCAGTACTTC. It encodes CASSLSSPTETQYF.

This clonotype was observed a handful of times. The library was prepared for alpha chains; this beta chain is a stray read, so its frequency means little. The chain couples TRBV28 to TRBJ2-2, with D unresolved. The V gene lost 5 bases and the J gene lost 6 bases, with 4 bases spanning the gap. CDR3 size: 11 residues. Germline loops: CDR1 MDHEN, CDR2 SYDVKM. CDR3 nucleotide sequence: TGTGCCAGCAGTATTCCCGGGGAGCTGTTTTTT. Translated, it gives CASSIPGELFF.

In this sample, this clonotype turned up a few times. Found in a library prepared for alpha chains, this beta chain is an off-target read, and its abundance has little meaning. The rearrangement links TRBV19 to TRBJ1-2, with no clear D. The CDR3 spans 11 residues. The germline CDR1 and CDR2 sequences are LNHDA and SQIVND (reference sequence). Trimming stripped 3 bases from V and 4 bases from J, with 3 bases between. The CDR3 coding sequence is TGTGCCAGTAGTATCGGCTATGGCTACACCTTC. This codes for CASSIGYGYTF. Full variable domain (missing parts from reference TRBV19 and TRBJ1-2): DGGITQSPKYLFRKEGQNVTLSCEQNLNHDAMYWYRQDPGQGLRLIYYSQIVNDFQKGDIAEGYSVSREKKESFPLTVTSAQKNPTAFYLCASSIGYGYTFGSGTRLTVV.

This clonotype was detected only a few times. This beta chain came through as a stray read in a library set up for alpha chains, and its size says little. In DNA form, the CDR3 reads TGCGCCAGCAGCTTGGGGCCAGCGGTGAAGGATACGCAGTATTTT. Translation gives CASSLGPAVKDTQYF. The rearrangement uses TRBV5-1 and TRBJ2-3; possible D gene TRBD2, 5 bases. This CDR3 spans 15 amino acids. Germline-derived CDR1 and CDR2 are SGHRS and YFSETQ. The V end lost 0 bases, the J end lost 6 bases, and 14 bases lay between the germline ends.

This clonotype has more than one count but fewer than ten. Since it is a stray read in a library aimed at alpha chains, this beta chain has a size that is not meaningful. The chain uses TRBV20-1 and TRBJ2-3; the match to TRBD1 covers 10 bases. This CDR3 contains 14 residues. Germline V gives CDR1 DFQATT, CDR2 SNEGSKA (reference sequence). V was pared by 6 bases and J by 1 base, with 4 bases of the junction left unmatched. CDR3 coding DNA: TGCAGTGCCCGGGACAGGGGTGGCACAGATACGCAGTATTTT. Translation: CSARDRGGTDTQYF.

On this clonotype itself: This beta chain is off target for a library built for alpha chains, so its abundance means little. J is TRBJ2-7 and V is TRBV5-1; D is possibly TRBD1 or TRBD2 (6 bases each). The CDR3 contains 14 residues. The ends were cut back, 0 bases at V and 5 bases at J, with 12 bases in the middle. Germline lookup yields CDR1 SGHRS and CDR2 YFSETQ. The CDR3 here is CASSLVGGLDEQYF. Here the CDR3 DNA reads TGCGCCAGCAGCTTGGTTGGGGGGCTGGACGAGCAGTACTTC.

This clonotype turned up a few times. This beta chain came through as a stray read in a library set up for alpha chains, and its size says little. V and J are TRBV4-2 and TRBJ2-1; D uncertain. V lost 1 base and J 7 bases, leaving 5 bases between the germline ends. The CDR3 totals 12 residues. The germline gives CDR1 LGHNA, CDR2 YNFKEQ. In DNA, the CDR3 is TGTGCCAGCAGCCAAGTGCAGAATGAGCAGTTCTTC. Translating gives CASSQVQNEQFF.

In this sample, this clonotype turned up a few times. Little can be read into the size of this beta chain, an off-target read in a library designed for alpha chains. The chain employs TRBV7-9 and TRBJ2-1, with 9 bases matching TRBD2. Germline CDR1 reads SEHNR; CDR2 reads FQNEAQ (reference sequence). Trimming cost V 5 bases and J 8 bases; bases outside gene matches: 16. This CDR3 is 17 amino acids long. The CDR3 here is CASSMSPPSGVLHEQFF. For the CDR3, the DNA is TGTGCCAGCAGCATGTCCCCGCCTAGCGGGGTCCTGCATGAGCAGTTCTTC.

Concerning this clonotype itself: A library prepared for alpha chains yielded this beta chain as an off-target read; its size is of little meaning. The chain employs TRBV3-1 and TRBJ2-1; D uncertain. V gave up 5 bases and J gave up 6 bases, with 8 bases separating them. Germline V gives CDR1 LGHDT, CDR2 YNNKEL (reference sequence). CDR3 length: 12 residues. Written as DNA, the CDR3 is TGTGCCAGCAGCTATGTCTCCAATGAGCAGTTCTTC. Amino acid sequence: CASSYVSNEQFF.

A word on this clonotype: The size of this beta chain means little, since it is a stray read in a library made for alpha chains. This sequence joins TRBV10-3 and TRBJ2-1; 8 bases line up with TRBD2. The CDR3 contains 15 residues. Germline CDR1 reads ENHRY; CDR2 reads SYGVKD. Germline trimming cut 8 bases from V and 6 bases from J; bases unmatched to any gene: 12. The CDR3 loop is CAILYTSGSVNEQFF. The CDR3 region has the DNA TGTGCCATCCTCTATACCAGCGGGAGTGTCAATGAGCAGTTCTTC.

This clonotype turned up a few times. The library was prepared for alpha chains; this beta chain is a stray read, so its frequency means little. V is TRBV5-4 and J is TRBJ2-2; no clear D gene. Looked up from germline, CDR1 is SGHNT and CDR2 is YYREEE (reference sequence). The CDR3 length is 13 residues. Trimming left V 2 bases short and J 1 base short, with 3 bases between. Written as DNA, the CDR3 is TGTGCCAGCAGCTTAAGGAACACCGGGGAGCTGTTTTTT. It translates to CASSLRNTGELFF. The whole variable domain, filled in from reference TRBV5-4 and TRBJ2-2, reads ETGVTQSPTHLIKTRGQQVTLRCSSQSGHNTVSWYQQALGQGPQFIFQYYREEENGRGNFPPRFSGLQFPNYSSELNVNALELDDSALYLCASSLRNTGELFFGEGSRLTVL.

Concerning this clonotype: Within a library made for alpha chains, this beta chain is off target, and its count is uninformative. V is TRBV14 and J is TRBJ2-1, with D maybe TRBD1 (6 bases). The germline CDR1 and CDR2 sequences are SGHDN and FVKESK. The ends were cut back, 1 base at V and 5 bases at J, with 12 bases in the middle. The CDR3 consists of 15 residues. CDR3 in DNA: TGTGCCAGCAGCCAAGTTCTGGCAGGGGACAATGAGCAGTTCTTC. It translates to CASSQVLAGDNEQFF.